A single sample is the source of the 12 T cell receptor beta chains below, sequenced in a study of siplizumab effects on memory and regulatory T cells (dated by TCRdb to the late 2010s). For over five days, cells in the mixed lymphocyte reaction were kept in coculture at 37 degrees C. Receptor amplification or capture employed the immunoSEQ multiplex PCR assay. The table comes from immuneACCESS by way of TCRdb, which keeps in-frame sequences with V and J called. Part of the clones is missing from these tables; in studies checked, under half for an unresolved V gene and the rest for unknown reasons. In all, the sample holds fewer than 11,000 clones, and about 43% of those were seen once. The biggest ten clones account for 20% to 25% of the sample. Their target antigens are unknown. Sequencing was done on a sample of CFSE-low (dividing) CD4+ T cells sorted from an allogeneic mixed lymphocyte reaction. The receptors derive from a human donor in good health; the cells came from an allogeneic mixed lymphocyte reaction.

V gene TRBV18 combines with J gene TRBJ1-1; a weak D match, TRBD1 (5 bases). V lost 5 bases and J 0 bases, leaving 10 bases between the germline ends. The CDR3 loop spans 14 amino acids. The germline V gene encodes CDR1 KGHSH and CDR2 LQKENI. The CDR3 DNA is TGTGCCAGCTCATCGAGGGGAATGAACACTGAAGCTTTCTTT. This gives the protein CASSSRGMNTEAFF. Using reference TRBV18 and TRBJ1-1 for the parts outside the CDR3, the full variable domain is NAGVMQNPRHLVRRRGQEARLRCSPMKGHSHVYWYRQLPEEGLKFMVYLQKENIIDESGMPKERFSAEFPKEGPSILRIQQVVRGDSAAYFCASSSRGMNTEAFFGQGTRLTVV.

The chain joins TRBV19 to TRBJ2-1; TRBD2 matches 7 bases. Germline CDR1 LNHDA, CDR2 SQIVND (reference sequence). The CDR3 spans 16 residues. Losses at the gene ends were 9 bases for V and 1 base for J; bases not matched to a gene: 12. In DNA form, the CDR3 reads TGTGCCAGCGGGTTGGGGGGGAGAGTATCCTACAATGAGCAGTTCTTC. Translated: CASGLGGRVSYNEQFF.

In its sample, this clone is medium-sized. The chain employs TRBV30 and TRBJ1-3; D remains ambiguous. The CDR3 has 15 residues. Germline loops: CDR1 GTSNPN, CDR2 SVGIG (reference sequence). V was pared by 0 bases and J by 2 bases, with 11 bases between. This CDR3 is CAWSVRRNTGNTIYF. CDR3 DNA sequence: TGTGCCTGGAGTGTAAGGAGGAATACTGGAAACACCATATATTTT. The entire variable domain, with the rest obtained from reference TRBV30 and TRBJ1-3, is as follows: SQTIHQWPATLVQPVGSPLSLECTVEGTSNPNLYWYRQAAGRGLQLLFYSVGIGQISSEVPQNLSASRPQDRQFILSSKKLLLSDSGFYLCAWSVRRNTGNTIYFGEGSWLTVV.

This clone is deemed medium-sized. Other DNA sequences in this sample translate to the same CDR3. The V and J genes are TRBV7-9 and TRBJ1-5; no clear D gene. The ends were cut back, 3 bases at V and 5 bases at J, with 8 bases in the middle. CDR3 length: 13 amino acids. Per germline, CDR1 SEHNR and CDR2 FQNEAQ (reference sequence). CDR3 sequence reads: CASSFDRYQPQHF. CDR3 sequence (DNA): TGTGCCAGCAGCTTCGACCGTTATCAGCCCCAGCATTTT.

The CDR3 DNA follows: TGTGCCAGCAGCTTAAGCCCGGTTGAAGCTTTCTTT. The encoded protein is CASSLSPVEAFF. J is TRBJ1-1 and V is TRBV7-9, with no clear D. The CDR3 spans 12 residues. Germline assignment: CDR1 SEHNR and CDR2 FQNEAQ (reference sequence). V shed 2 bases and J shed 7 bases, with 8 bases lying between them.

The rearrangement joins TRBV28 to TRBJ1-6; 8 bases agree with TRBD1. Unmatched junction bases numbered 10, after V lost 5 bases and J lost 10 bases. The CDR3 covers 15 residues. Germline lookup yields CDR1 MDHEN and CDR2 SYDVKM. This CDR3 reads CASSTPDRVGSPLHF. Here the CDR3 DNA reads TGTGCCAGCAGTACCCCGGACAGGGTGGGCTCACCCCTCCACTTT.

Written as DNA, the CDR3 is TGTGCCAGCAGTTTACCCGACCATCATGAGCAGTTCTTC. Its protein product is CASSLPDHHEQFF. The chain combines TRBV28 with TRBJ2-1; no firm D call. Trimming removed 2 bases at V and 8 bases at J, with 10 bases between. Germline CDR1 MDHEN, CDR2 SYDVKM. The CDR3 has 13 residues.

This chain joins TRBV5-1 and TRBJ1-1, with D unclear. Trimming took off 1 base at V and 4 bases at J, with 8 bases between the two ends. Germline V CDR1 and CDR2: SGHRS, YFSETQ. The CDR3 is 13 amino acids. CDR3 sequence: CASSLRFGTEAFF. Written as DNA, the CDR3 is TGCGCCAGCAGCTTGCGGTTCGGCACTGAAGCTTTCTTT.

The V gene is TRBV5-1, the J gene TRBJ2-1, with TRBD2 matching 8 bases. V dropped 2 bases and J dropped 2; count of bases not matched to a gene: 0. The CDR3 totals 14 residues. Looked up from germline, CDR1 is SGHRS and CDR2 is YFSETQ. CDR3 sequence reads: CASSFSGTYNEQFF. The CDR3 bases are TGCGCCAGCAGCTTTAGCGGGACCTACAATGAGCAGTTCTTC.

This chain joins TRBV2 and TRBJ1-5, with D perhaps TRBD1 (6 bases). Germline V gene lookup returns CDR1 SNHLY and CDR2 FYNNEI. V lost 5 bases to trimming and J lost 6 bases, with 20 bases between them. This CDR3 contains 16 residues. The CDR3 sequence is CASSPDPGRGLQPQHF. CDR3 in DNA: TGTGCCAGCAGTCCCGACCCTGGCAGGGGCCTTCAGCCCCAGCATTTT. The full variable domain, completed using reference TRBV2 and TRBJ1-5, is EPEVTQTPSHQVTQMGQEVILRCVPISNHLYFYWYRQILGQKVEFLVSFYNNEISEKSEIFDDQFSVERPDGSNFTLKIRSTKLEDSAMYFCASSPDPGRGLQPQHFGDGTRLSIL.

This clone occurred a few times. This chain uses TRBV18 with TRBJ1-1; no clear D gene. Trimming left V 6 bases short and J 4 bases short, with 18 bases between. CDR1 and CDR2 from the germline V gene are KGHSH and LQKENI. This CDR3 is built from 15 residues. DNA for the CDR3: TGTGCCAGCTCGGCCCAGTTAGGGTGGGGCACTGAAGCTTTCTTT. Amino acid sequence: CASSAQLGWGTEAFF. The entire variable domain, with the rest obtained from reference TRBV18 and TRBJ1-1, is as follows: NAGVMQNPRHLVRRRGQEARLRCSPMKGHSHVYWYRQLPEEGLKFMVYLQKENIIDESGMPKERFSAEFPKEGPSILRIQQVVRGDSAAYFCASSAQLGWGTEAFFGQGTRLTVV.

This sequence joins TRBV4-2 and TRBJ1-1; a weak D match, TRBD1 (5 bases). In germline, CDR1 is LGHNA, CDR2 YNFKEQ. CDR3 length: 13 amino acids. Trimming removed 0 bases at V and 8 bases at J, with 10 bases between. The CDR3 DNA sequence: TGTGCCAGCAGCCAAGACACGTGGGGGGAAGCTTTCTTT. The encoded protein is CASSQDTWGEAFF.